The rows below give T cell receptor beta chains drawn from one sample of a study of identical twins. MiXCR, applied by TCRdb to the 5' RACE reads, yields one record per CDR3 protein. Of roughly 290,000 distinct CDR3 sequences listed, roughly 8.6% are singletons. These data are also associated with another study on yellow fever vaccine responses in identical twins.

Sequences were obtained from CD8+ T cells sorted from blood. These receptors originate from a young woman in good health. Both conserved end residues are part of each CDR3. Fields, in order: CDR3 length, V gene, CDR3 protein.

14 | TRBV7-6 | CASSWGTRTDTQYF
13 | TRBV15 | CATSAKRNTEAFF
14 | TRBV19 | CASSWPGGDNEQFF
16 | TRBV7-2 | CASSFPLAGVINEQFF
16 | TRBV12-3/TRBV12-4 | CASSLESGGAYGELFF
14 | TRBV6-5 | CASSSLAHSYEQYF
13 | TRBV4-3 | CASSQDRGVGYTF
15 | TRBV15 | CATSRERQENYGYTF
14 | TRBV18 | CASSPPHGANVLTF
17 | TRBV12-3/TRBV12-4 | CASSPHLTSGKYNEQFF
16 | TRBV4-3 | CASSQDKDLASYEQYF
14 | TRBV7-9 | CASKIAATNEKLFF
13 | TRBV5-6 | CASSKGLADGQYF
16 | TRBV4-2 | CASSQEGTGIAGELFF
18 | TRBV28 | CASTKLRPAGLGTDTQYF
14 | TRBV4-3 | CASSQEGLYNEQFF
16 | TRBV4-3 | CASSPKGSGTYNEQFF
16 | TRBV28 | CASLSGRSRFAGELFF
14 | TRBV3-1 | CASSQVEDTEGYTF
13 | TRBV19 | CASSIGRNTEAFF
15 | TRBV20-1 | CSARDLETGSYEQYF
10 | TRBV28 | CASFGNIQYF
16 | TRBV7-8 | CASSSTVTGPNSPLHF
13 | TRBV29-1 | CSVQGAHSYEQYF
15 | TRBV23-1 | CASRTAEASYNEQFF
14 | TRBV2 | CASGISGTVNEQFF
15 | TRBV7-9 | CASSPASGAGNEQFF
13 | TRBV4-3 | CASSPDRGYEQYF
16 | TRBV3-1 | CASSSGTGTGANVLTF